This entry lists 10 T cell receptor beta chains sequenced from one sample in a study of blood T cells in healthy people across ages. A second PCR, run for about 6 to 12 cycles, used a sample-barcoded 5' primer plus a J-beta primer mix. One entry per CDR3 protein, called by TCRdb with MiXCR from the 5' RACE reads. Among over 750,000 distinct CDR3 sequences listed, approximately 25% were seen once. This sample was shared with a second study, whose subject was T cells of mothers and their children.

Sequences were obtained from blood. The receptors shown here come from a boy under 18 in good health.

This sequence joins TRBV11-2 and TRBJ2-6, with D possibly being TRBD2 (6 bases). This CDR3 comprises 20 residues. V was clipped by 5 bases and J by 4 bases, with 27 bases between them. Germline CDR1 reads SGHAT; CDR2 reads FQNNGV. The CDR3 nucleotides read TGTGCCAGCAGCCATCGAGGCCCGGGACTCCGACAGTACGGGGCCAACGTCCTGACTTTC. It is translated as CASSHRGPGLRQYGANVLTF.

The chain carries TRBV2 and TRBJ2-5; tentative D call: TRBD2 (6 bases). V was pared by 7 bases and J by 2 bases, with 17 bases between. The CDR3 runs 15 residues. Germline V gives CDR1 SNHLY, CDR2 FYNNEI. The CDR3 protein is CASINPGLSQETQYF. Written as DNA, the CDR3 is TGTGCCAGCATCAATCCGGGACTCTCTCAAGAGACCCAGTACTTC.

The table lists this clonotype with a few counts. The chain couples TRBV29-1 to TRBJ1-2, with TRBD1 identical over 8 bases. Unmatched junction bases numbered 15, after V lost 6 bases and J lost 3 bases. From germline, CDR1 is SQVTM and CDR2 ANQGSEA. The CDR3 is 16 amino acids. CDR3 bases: TGCAGCGTCCTTTCGGACAGGGACGATCAGGACTATGGCTACACCTTC. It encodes CSVLSDRDDQDYGYTF.

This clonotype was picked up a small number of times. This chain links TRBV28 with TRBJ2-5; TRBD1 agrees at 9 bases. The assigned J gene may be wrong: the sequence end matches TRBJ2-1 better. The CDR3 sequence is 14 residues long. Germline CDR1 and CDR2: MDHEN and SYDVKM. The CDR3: CAITGTGRYNEQFF. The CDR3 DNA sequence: TGTGCCATCACCGGGACAGGGAGGTACAATGAGCAGTTCTTC.

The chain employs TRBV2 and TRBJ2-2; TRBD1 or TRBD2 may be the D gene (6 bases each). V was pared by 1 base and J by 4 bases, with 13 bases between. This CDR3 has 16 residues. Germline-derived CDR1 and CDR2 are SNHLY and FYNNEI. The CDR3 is CASSEEGGKGTGELFF. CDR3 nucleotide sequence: TGTGCCAGCAGTGAAGAGGGGGGTAAGGGCACCGGGGAGCTGTTTTTT.

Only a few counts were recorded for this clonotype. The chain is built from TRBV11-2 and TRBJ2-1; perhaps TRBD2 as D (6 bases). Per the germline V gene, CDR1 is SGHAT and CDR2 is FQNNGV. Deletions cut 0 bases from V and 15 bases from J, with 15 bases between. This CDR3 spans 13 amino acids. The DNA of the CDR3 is TGTGCCAGCAGCTTAGATCCTCCGGGAGAGGTGTTCTTC. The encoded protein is CASSLDPPGEVFF. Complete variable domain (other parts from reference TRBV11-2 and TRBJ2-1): EAGVAQSPRYKIIEKRQSVAFWCNPISGHATLYWYQQILGQGPKLLIQFQNNGVVDDSQLPKDRFSAERLKGVDSTLKIQPAKLEDSAVYLCASSLDPPGEVFFGPGTRLTVL.

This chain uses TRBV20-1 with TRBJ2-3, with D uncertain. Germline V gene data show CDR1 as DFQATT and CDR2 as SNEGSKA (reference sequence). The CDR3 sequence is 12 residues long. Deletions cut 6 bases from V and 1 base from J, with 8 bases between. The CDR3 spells CSAGRGTDTQYF. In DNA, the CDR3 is TGCAGTGCCGGAAGAGGCACAGATACGCAGTATTTT.

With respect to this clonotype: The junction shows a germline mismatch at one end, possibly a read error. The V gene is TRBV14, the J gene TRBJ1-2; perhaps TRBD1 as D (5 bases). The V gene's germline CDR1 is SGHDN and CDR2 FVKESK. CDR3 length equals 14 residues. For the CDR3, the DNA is TGTGCCATCAGCCAAGTATTACAGGACTATGGCTACACCTTC. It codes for CAISQVLQDYGYTF.

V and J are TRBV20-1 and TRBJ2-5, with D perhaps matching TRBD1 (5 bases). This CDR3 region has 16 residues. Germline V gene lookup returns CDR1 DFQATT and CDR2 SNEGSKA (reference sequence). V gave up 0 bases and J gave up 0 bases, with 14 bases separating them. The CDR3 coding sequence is TGCAGTGCTAGAGATCAGGGCAGGGTAAACCAAGAGACCCAGTACTTC. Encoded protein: CSARDQGRVNQETQYF.

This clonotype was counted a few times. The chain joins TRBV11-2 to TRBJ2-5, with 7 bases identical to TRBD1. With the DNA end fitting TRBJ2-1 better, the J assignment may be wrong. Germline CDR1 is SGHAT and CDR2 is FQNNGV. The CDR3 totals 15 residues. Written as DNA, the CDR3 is TGTGCCAGCAGCACTACCGGGACAGTGTATAATGAGCAGTTCTTC. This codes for CASSTTGTVYNEQFF.